Below are 10 T cell receptor beta chains sequenced from a single sample in a study of blood T cells in healthy people across ages. PCR was performed a second time for about 7 to 12 cycles using a sample-barcoded 5' primer and a J-beta primer mix. TCRdb reprocessed the 5' RACE reads via MiXCR and lists one record per CDR3 protein. The table includes 600,000 to 850,000 distinct CDR3 sequences, approximately 25% detected once. The sample was also reused in another study, on T cells of mothers and their children.

Source material: blood. The receptors were gathered from a boy between 10 and 17 years old in good health.

The chain uses TRBV5-1 and TRBJ2-1; 11 bases line up with TRBD2. The closer fit of TRBJ2-7 to the DNA end suggests the J call may be wrong. This CDR3 comprises 15 residues. Germline-derived CDR1 and CDR2 are SGHRS and YFSETQ. The CDR3, as DNA: TGCGCCAGCAGCTTGAGACTAGCGGGGTCGGGTGAGCAGTACTTC. It is translated as CASSLRLAGSGEQYF.

The chain uses TRBV6-5 and TRBJ2-2; no reliable D call. V dropped 2 bases and J dropped 1 base, with 11 bases sitting between them. This CDR3 spans 16 amino acids. Per germline, CDR1 MNHEY and CDR2 SVGAGI. The CDR3 DNA reads TGTGCCAGCAGTTACGGCCCTACTTGGAACACCGGGGAGCTGTTTTTT. Translation: CASSYGPTWNTGELFF.

In this sample, this clonotype turned up a few times. The chain uses TRBV12-3 or TRBV12-4 and TRBJ2-7; possibly TRBD1 or TRBD2 for D (5 bases each). The CDR3 extends over 13 amino acids. Trimming stripped 7 bases from V and 3 bases from J, with 13 bases between. The CDR3 DNA reads TGTGCCAGCACCCCGGGGCTGAACTACGAGCAGTACTTC. Its protein is CASTPGLNYEQYF.

This clonotype was picked up a small number of times. The chain employs TRBV6-4 and TRBJ2-7; D is uncertain. Germline values: CDR1 MRHNA, CDR2 SNTAGT. This CDR3 has 9 residues. V was clipped by 4 bases and J by 6 bases, with 1 base between them. CDR3 residues: CASSGEQYF. The CDR3, as DNA: TGTGCCAGCAGTGGCGAGCAGTACTTC.

This clonotype was seen a single time. The chain recombines TRBV7-2 with TRBJ2-5, with 7 bases that match TRBD2. The CDR3 consists of 13 residues. The junction had 5 bases not matched to a gene; V was cut back by 5 bases and J by 5 bases. Per germline, CDR1 SGHTA and CDR2 FQGNSA. The CDR3 region has the DNA TGTGCCAGCAGCCTGGGACTACCGGAGACCCAGTACTTC. Translation: CASSLGLPETQYF. The full variable domain, its missing parts supplied by reference TRBV7-2 and TRBJ2-5, is GAGVSQSPSNKVTEKGKDVELRCDPISGHTALYWYRQSLGQGLEFLIYFQGNSAPDKSGLPSDRFSAERTGGSVSTLTIQRTQQEDSAVYLCASSLGLPETQYFGPGTRLLVL.

This clonotype occurred a few times. This chain joins TRBV9 and TRBJ2-5; D possibly corresponds to TRBD1 (6 bases). The V end lost 3 bases, the J end lost 1 base, and 13 bases lay between the germline ends. Germline CDR1 SGDLS, CDR2 YYNGEE. This CDR3 spans 15 amino acids. Written as DNA, the CDR3 is TGTGCCAGCAGCGAGGCCGGGACAATCCAAGAGACCCAGTACTTC. Amino acid sequence: CASSEAGTIQETQYF.

The rearrangement joins TRBV7-9 to TRBJ1-4, with D unresolved. Trimming took 3 bases from V and 8 from J, leaving 13 bases between them. Germline V gives CDR1 SEHNR, CDR2 FQNEAQ (reference sequence). The CDR3 extends over 14 amino acids. The CDR3 sequence is CASSLTGVGEKLFF. The CDR3 DNA sequence: TGTGCCAGCAGCTTGACCGGGGTAGGGGAAAAACTGTTTTTT.

V is TRBV5-1 and J is TRBJ1-2; 7 bases map to TRBD1. The CDR3 has 14 residues. Germline CDR1 is SGHRS and CDR2 is YFSETQ. J lost 4 bases, V lost 3 bases, and 6 bases had no gene match. CDR3 DNA sequence: TGCGCCAGCAGCTGGGGAGGGGACAGCTATGGCTACACCTTC. Its protein is CASSWGGDSYGYTF.

This clonotype was observed a few times. The chain has TRBV5-1 and TRBJ1-1, with D maybe TRBD1 (6 bases). Trimming shortened V by 0 bases and J by 0 bases, and 9 bases separated the two germline ends. The CDR3 loop spans 15 amino acids. Germline values: CDR1 SGHRS, CDR2 YFSETQ. For the CDR3, the DNA is TGCGCCAGCAGCTTGGAGGGACAAGTGAACACTGAAGCTTTCTTT. This translates into CASSLEGQVNTEAFF.

This clonotype has only a few counts. The chain joins TRBV9 to TRBJ2-7; a weak D match, TRBD2 (5 bases). The CDR3 length is 14 residues. Germline V gene lookup returns CDR1 SGDLS and CDR2 YYNGEE. V was clipped by 3 bases and J by 3 bases, with 13 bases between them. The CDR3 bases are TGTGCCAGCAGCGCTACCGGGCGGGTCTACGAGCAGTACTTC. The encoded protein is CASSATGRVYEQYF.